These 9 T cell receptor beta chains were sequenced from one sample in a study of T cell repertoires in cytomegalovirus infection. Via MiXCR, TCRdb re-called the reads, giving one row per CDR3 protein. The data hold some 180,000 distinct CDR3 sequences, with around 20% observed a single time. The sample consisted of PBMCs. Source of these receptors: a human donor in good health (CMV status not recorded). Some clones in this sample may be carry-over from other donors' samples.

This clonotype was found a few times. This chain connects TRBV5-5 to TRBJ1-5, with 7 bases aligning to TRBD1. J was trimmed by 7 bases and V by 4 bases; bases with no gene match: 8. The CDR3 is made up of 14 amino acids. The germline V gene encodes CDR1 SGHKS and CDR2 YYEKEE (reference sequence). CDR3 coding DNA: TGTGCCAGCAGCCCGGACAGGAATAGACAGCCCCAGCATTTT. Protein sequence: CASSPDRNRQPQHF.

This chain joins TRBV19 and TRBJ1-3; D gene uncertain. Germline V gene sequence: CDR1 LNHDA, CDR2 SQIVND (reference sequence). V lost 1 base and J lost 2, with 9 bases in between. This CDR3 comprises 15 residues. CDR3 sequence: CASSIASGPGNTIYF. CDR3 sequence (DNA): TGTGCCAGTAGTATAGCGTCCGGGCCTGGAAACACCATATATTTT.

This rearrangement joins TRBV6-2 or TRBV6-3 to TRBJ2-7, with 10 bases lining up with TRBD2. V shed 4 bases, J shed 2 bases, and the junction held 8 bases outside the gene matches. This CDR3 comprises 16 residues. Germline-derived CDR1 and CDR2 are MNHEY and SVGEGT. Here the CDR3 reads CASSFGLAESTYEQYF. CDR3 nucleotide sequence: TGTGCCAGCAGTTTCGGACTAGCGGAATCTACCTACGAGCAGTACTTC.

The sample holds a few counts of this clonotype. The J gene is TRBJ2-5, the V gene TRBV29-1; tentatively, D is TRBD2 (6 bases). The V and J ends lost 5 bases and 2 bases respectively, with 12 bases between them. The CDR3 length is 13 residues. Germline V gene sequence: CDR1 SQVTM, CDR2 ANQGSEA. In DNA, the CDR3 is TGCAGCGTTCGGGGGTCAGTACAAGAGACCCAGTACTTC. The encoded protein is CSVRGSVQETQYF.

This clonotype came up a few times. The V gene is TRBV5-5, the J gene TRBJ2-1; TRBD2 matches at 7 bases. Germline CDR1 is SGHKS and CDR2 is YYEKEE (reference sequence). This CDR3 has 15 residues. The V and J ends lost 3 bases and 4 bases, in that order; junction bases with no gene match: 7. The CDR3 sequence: CASSSFAGEYNEQFF. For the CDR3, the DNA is TGTGCCAGCAGCTCCTTCGCGGGAGAATACAATGAGCAGTTCTTC.

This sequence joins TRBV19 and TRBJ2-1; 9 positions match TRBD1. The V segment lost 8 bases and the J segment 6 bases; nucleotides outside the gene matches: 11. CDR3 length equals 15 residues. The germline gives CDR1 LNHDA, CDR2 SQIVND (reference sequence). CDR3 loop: CASQSAGTGSNEQFF. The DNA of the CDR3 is TGTGCCAGTCAGTCGGCCGGGACAGGGAGCAATGAGCAGTTCTTC.

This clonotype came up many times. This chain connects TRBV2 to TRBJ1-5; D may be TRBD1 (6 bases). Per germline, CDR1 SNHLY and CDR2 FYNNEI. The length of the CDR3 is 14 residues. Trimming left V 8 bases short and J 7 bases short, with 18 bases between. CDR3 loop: CASEGVGGGQPQHF. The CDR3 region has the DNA TGTGCCAGCGAGGGGGTAGGTGGAGGCCAGCCCCAGCATTTT.

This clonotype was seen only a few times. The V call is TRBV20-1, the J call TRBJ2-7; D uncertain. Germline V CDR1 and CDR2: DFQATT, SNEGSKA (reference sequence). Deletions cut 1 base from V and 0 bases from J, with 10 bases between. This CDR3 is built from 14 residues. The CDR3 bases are TGCAGTGCTAGAGCCCCAGCCAGCTCCTACGAGCAGTACTTC. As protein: CSARAPASSYEQYF.

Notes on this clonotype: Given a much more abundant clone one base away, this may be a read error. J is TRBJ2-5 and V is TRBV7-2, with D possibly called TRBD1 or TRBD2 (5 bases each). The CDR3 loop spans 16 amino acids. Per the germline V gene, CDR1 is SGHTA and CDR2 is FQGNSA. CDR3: CANSVRGVRFQETQYF. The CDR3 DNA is TGTGCCAACAGCGTAAGGGGAGTCCGGTTCCAAGAGACCCAGTACTTC.